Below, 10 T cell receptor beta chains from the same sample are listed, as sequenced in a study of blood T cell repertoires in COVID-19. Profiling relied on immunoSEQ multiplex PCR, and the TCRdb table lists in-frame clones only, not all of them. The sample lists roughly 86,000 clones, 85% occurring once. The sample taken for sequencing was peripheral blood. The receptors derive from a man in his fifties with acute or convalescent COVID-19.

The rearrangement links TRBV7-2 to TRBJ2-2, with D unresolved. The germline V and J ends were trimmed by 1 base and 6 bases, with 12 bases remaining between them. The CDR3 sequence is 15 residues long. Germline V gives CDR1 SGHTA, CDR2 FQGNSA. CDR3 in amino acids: CASSLVVTSAGELFF. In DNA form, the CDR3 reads TGTGCCAGCAGCTTAGTTGTCACGAGTGCCGGGGAGCTGTTTTTT.

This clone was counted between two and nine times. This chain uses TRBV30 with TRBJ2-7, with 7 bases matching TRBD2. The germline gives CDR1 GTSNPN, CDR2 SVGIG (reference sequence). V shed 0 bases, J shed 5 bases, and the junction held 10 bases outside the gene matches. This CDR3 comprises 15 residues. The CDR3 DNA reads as TGTGCCTGGAGTGTAATGGGGAGGGCGAGGGACGAGCAGTACTTC. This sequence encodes CAWSVMGRARDEQYF. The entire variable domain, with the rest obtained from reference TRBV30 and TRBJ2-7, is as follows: SQTIHQWPATLVQPVGSPLSLECTVEGTSNPNLYWYRQAAGRGLQLLFYSVGIGQISSEVPQNLSASRPQDRQFILSSKKLLLSDSGFYLCAWSVMGRARDEQYFGPGTRLTVT.

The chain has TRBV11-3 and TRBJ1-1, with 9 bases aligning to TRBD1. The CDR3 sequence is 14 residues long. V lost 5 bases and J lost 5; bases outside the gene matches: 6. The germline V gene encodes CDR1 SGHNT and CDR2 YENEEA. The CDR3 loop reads CASSRTGVVTEAFF. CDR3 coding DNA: TGTGCCAGCAGCCGGACAGGGGTTGTGACTGAAGCTTTCTTT.

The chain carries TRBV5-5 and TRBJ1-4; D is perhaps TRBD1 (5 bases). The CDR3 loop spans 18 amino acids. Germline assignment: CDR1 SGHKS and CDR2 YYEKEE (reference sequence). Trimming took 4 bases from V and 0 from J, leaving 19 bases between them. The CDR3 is CASSPGTVKRATNEKLFF. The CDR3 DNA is TGTGCCAGCAGCCCAGGGACTGTTAAGAGAGCAACTAATGAAAAACTGTTTTTT.

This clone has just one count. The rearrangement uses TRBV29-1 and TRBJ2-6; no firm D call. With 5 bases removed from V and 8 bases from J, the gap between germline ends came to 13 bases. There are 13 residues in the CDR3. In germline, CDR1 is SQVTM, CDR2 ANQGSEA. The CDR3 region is CSVLNPSSNVLTF. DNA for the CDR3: TGCAGCGTTCTAAACCCGAGTTCCAACGTCCTGACTTTC.

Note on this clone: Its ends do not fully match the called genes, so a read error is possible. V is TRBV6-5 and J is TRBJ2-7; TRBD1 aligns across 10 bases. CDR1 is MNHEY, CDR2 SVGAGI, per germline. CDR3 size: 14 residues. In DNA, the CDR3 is TGTGCCAGCAGTTACTCGGGACAGGGGTGGGGCCTGAACTTC. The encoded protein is CASSYSGQGWGLNF.

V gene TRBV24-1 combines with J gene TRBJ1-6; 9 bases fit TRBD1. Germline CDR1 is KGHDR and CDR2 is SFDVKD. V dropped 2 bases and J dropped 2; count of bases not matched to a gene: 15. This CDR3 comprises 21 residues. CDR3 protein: CATSDSFQRDRDGTYNSPLHF. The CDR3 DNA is TGTGCCACCAGTGATTCCTTTCAACGGGACAGGGACGGCACCTATAATTCACCCCTCCACTTT.

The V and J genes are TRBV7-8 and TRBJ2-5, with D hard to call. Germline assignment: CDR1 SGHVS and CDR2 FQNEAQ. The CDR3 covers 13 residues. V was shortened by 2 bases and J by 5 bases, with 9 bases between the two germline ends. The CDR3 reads CASSLMEWETQYF. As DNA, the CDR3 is TGTGCCAGCAGCTTAATGGAGTGGGAGACCCAGTACTTC.

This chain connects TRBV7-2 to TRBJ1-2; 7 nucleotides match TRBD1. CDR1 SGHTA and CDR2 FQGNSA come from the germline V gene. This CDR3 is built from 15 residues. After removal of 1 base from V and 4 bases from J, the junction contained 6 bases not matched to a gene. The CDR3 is CASSLDPGQFYGYTF. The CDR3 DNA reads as TGTGCCAGCAGCTTAGATCCGGGACAGTTCTATGGCTACACCTTC.

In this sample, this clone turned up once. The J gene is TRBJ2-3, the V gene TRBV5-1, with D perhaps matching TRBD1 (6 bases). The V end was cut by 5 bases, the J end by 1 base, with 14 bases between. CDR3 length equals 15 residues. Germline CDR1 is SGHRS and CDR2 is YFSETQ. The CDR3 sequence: CASRPDRIRTDTQYF. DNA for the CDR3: TGCGCCAGCAGACCAGACAGGATTCGCACAGATACGCAGTATTTT.